This TCR beta chain came from a study of OX40 agonist ivuxolimab in advanced cancers. Study conclusions and caveats: Dose levels from 0.1 to 3.0 mg/kg saw CD4+ and CD8+ blood T cells expand clonally by week 6. The average count of expanded clones was higher among CD8+ T cells than among CD4+.

Concerning this clone itself: Antigen specificity is unknown.

This CDR3 region has 13 residues. The ends were cut back, 2 bases at V and 3 bases at J, with 8 bases in the middle. Per the germline V gene, CDR1 is KGHSH and CDR2 is LQKENI. Using immunoSEQ multiplex PCR, the repertoire was profiled, and TCRdb retains in-frame clones only, with some absent. Here the sample spans about 83,000 clones, approximately 88% being singletons. The origin of this receptor is an adult with an advanced solid tumor such as melanoma, head and neck, liver or kidney cancer. The material was CD4+ or CD8+ T cells sorted from blood, obtained in a trial of the OX40 agonist ivuxolimab. The chain employs TRBV18 and TRBJ2-7; no definite D call. CDR3 in DNA: TGTGCCAGCTCACCAAGGCCGGGCTACGAGCAGTACTTC. It codes for CASSPRPGYEQYF.